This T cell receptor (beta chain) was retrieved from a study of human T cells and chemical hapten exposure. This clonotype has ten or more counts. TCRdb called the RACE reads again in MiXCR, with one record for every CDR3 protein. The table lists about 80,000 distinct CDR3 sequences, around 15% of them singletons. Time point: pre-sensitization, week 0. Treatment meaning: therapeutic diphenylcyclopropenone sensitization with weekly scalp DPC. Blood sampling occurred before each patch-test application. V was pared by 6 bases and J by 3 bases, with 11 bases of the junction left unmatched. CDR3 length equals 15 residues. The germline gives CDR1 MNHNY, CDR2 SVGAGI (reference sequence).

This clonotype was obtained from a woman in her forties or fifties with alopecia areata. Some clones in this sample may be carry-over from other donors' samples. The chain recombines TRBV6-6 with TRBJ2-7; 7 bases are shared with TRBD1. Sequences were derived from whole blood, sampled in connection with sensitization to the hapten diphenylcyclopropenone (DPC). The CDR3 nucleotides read TGTGCCAGCAGACAATCCGGGACAGCTTTCTACGAGCAGTACTTC. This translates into CASRQSGTAFYEQYF.